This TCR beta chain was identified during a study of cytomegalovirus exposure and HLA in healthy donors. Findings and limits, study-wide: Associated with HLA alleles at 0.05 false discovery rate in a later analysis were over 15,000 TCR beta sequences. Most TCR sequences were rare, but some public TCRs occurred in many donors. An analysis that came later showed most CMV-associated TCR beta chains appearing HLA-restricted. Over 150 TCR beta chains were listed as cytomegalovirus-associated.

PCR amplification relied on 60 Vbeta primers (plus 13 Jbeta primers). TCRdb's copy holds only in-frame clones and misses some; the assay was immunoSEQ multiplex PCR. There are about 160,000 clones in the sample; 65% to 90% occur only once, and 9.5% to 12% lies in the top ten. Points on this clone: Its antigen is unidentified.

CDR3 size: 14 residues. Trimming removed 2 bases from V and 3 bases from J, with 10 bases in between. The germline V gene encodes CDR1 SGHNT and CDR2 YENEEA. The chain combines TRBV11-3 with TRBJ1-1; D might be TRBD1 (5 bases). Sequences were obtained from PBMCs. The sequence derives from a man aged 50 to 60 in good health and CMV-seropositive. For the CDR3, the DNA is TGTGCCAGCAGCTTACCAGGGCAGTACACTGAAGCTTTCTTT. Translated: CASSLPGQYTEAFF.